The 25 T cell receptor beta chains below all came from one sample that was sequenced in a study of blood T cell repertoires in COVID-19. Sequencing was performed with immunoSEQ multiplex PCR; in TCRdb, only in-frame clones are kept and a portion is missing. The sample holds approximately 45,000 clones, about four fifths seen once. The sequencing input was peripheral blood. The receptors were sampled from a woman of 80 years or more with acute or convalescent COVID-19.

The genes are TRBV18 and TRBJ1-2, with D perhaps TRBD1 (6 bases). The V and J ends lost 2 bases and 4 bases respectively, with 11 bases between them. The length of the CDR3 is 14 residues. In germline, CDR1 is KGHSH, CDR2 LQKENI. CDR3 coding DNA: TGTGCCAGCTCACCAAGTAAAGGGGGCTATGGCTACACCTTC. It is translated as CASSPSKGGYGYTF.

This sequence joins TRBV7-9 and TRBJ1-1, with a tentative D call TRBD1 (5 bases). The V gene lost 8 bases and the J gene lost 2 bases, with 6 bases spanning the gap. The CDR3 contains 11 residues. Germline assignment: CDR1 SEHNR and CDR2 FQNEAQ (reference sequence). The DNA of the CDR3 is TGTGCCAGCCAGGGCAACACTGAAGCTTTCTTT. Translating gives CASQGNTEAFF.

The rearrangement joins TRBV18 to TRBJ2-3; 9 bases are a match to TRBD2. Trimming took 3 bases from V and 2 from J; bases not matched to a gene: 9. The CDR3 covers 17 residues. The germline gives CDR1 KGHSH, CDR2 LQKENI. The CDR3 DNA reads TGTGCCAGCTCACCGAGGCGGGCGGGAGGGTCCACAGATACGCAGTATTTT. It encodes CASSPRRAGGSTDTQYF.

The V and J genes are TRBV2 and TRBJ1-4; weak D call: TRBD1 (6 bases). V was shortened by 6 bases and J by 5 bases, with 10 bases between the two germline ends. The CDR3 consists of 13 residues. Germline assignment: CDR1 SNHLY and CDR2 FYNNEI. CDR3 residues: CASRRQANEKLFF. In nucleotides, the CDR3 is TGTGCCAGCAGGAGACAGGCCAATGAAAAACTGTTTTTT.

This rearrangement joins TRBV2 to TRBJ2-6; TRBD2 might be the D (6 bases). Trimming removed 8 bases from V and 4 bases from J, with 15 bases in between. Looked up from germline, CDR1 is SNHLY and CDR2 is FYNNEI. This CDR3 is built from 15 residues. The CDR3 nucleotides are TGTGCCAGCCGCGGGGAATCGGTCGGGGCCAACGTCCTGACTTTC. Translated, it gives CASRGESVGANVLTF.

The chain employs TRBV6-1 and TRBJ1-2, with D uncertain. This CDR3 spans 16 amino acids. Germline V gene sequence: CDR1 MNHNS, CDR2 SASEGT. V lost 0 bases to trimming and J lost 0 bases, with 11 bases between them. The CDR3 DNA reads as TGTGCCAGCAGTGAAGCGTTTTACACACCTAACTATGGCTACACCTTC. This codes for CASSEAFYTPNYGYTF.

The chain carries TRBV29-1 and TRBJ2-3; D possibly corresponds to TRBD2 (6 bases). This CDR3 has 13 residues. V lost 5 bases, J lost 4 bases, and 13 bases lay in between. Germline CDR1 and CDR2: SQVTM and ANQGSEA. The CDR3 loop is CSVRDSGADTQYF. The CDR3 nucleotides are TGCAGCGTTCGGGACTCGGGGGCAGATACGCAGTATTTT.

The CDR3 region has the DNA TGTGCCAGCTCACCATATGTACTAAAGGGGGTAGGTGAAAAACTGTTTTTT. Protein: CASSPYVLKGVGEKLFF. The chain couples TRBV18 to TRBJ1-4, with D perhaps matching TRBD1 (6 bases). Trimming stripped 2 bases from V and 7 bases from J, with 20 bases between. The CDR3 extends over 17 amino acids. Per germline, CDR1 KGHSH and CDR2 LQKENI. Filled out from reference TRBV18 and TRBJ1-4, the complete variable domain reads NAGVMQNPRHLVRRRGQEARLRCSPMKGHSHVYWYRQLPEEGLKFMVYLQKENIIDESGMPKERFSAEFPKEGPSILRIQQVVRGDSAAYFCASSPYVLKGVGEKLFFGSGTQLSVL.

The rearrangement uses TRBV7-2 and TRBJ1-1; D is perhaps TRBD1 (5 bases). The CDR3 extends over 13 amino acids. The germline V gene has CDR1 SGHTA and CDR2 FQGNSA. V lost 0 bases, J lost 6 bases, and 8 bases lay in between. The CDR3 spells CASSLAGAAEAFF. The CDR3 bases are TGTGCCAGCAGCTTAGCAGGGGCAGCTGAAGCTTTCTTT. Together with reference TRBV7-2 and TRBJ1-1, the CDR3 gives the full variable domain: GAGVSQSPSNKVTEKGKDVELRCDPISGHTALYWYRQSLGQGLEFLIYFQGNSAPDKSGLPSDRFSAERTGGSVSTLTIQRTQQEDSAVYLCASSLAGAAEAFFGQGTRLTVV.

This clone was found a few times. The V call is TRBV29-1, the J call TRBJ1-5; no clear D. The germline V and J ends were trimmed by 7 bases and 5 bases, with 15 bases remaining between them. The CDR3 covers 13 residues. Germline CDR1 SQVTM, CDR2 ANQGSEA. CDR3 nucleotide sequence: TGCAGCGCTGCCATGGAGAAGGATCAGCCCCAGCATTTT. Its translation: CSAAMEKDQPQHF.

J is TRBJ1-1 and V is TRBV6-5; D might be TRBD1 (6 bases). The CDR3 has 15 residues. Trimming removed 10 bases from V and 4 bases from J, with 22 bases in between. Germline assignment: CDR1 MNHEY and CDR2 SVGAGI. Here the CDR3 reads CATRWGQGSVTEAFF. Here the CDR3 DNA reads TGTGCCACCAGGTGGGGGCAGGGGTCAGTCACTGAAGCTTTCTTT.

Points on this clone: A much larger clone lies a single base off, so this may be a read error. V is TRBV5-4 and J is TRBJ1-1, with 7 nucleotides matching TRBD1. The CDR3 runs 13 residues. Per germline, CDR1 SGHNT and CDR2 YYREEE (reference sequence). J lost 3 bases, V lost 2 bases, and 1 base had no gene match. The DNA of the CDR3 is TGTGCCAGCAGCTTTGACAGGGACACTGAAGCTTTCTTT. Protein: CASSFDRDTEAFF.

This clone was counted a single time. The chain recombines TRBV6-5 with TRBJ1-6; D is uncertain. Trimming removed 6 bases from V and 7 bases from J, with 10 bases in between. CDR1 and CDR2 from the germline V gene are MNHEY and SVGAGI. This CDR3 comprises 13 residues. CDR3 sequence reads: CASSQNPNSPLHF. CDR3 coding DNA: TGTGCCAGCAGCCAGAACCCCAATTCACCCCTCCACTTT.

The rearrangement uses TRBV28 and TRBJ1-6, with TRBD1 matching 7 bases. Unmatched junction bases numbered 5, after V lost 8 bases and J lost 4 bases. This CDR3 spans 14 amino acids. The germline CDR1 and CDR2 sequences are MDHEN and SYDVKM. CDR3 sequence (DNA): TGTGCCAGCCTGGGACAGCCATATAATTCACCCCTCCACTTT. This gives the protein CASLGQPYNSPLHF.

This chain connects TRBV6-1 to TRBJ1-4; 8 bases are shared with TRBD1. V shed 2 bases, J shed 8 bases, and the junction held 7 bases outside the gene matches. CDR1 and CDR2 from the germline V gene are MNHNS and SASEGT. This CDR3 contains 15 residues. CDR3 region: CASSELQGAREKLFF. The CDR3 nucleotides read TGTGCCAGCAGTGAACTTCAGGGGGCCAGGGAAAAACTGTTTTTT.

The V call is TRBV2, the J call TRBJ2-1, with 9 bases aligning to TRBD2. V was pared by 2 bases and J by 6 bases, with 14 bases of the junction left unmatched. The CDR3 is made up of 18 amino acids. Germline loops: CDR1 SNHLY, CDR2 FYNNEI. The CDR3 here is CASSELPTVAGVSNEQFF. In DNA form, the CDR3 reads TGTGCCAGCAGTGAACTCCCCACTGTAGCGGGGGTTTCCAATGAGCAGTTCTTC.

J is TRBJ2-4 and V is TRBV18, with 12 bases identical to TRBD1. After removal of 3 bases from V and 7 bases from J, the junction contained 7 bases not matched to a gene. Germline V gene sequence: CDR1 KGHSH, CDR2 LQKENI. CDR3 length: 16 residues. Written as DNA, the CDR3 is TGTGCCAGCTCACCCGGGACAGGGGGCTCTGCGAACATTCAGTACTTC. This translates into CASSPGTGGSANIQYF. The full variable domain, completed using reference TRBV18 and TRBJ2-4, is NAGVMQNPRHLVRRRGQEARLRCSPMKGHSHVYWYRQLPEEGLKFMVYLQKENIIDESGMPKERFSAEFPKEGPSILRIQQVVRGDSAAYFCASSPGTGGSANIQYFGAGTRLSVL.

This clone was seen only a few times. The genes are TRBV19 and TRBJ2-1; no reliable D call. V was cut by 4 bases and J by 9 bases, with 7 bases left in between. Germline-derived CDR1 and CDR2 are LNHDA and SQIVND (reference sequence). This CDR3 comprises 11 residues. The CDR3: CASSRLSEQFF. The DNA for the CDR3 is TGTGCCAGTAGTAGGCTCTCTGAGCAGTTCTTC. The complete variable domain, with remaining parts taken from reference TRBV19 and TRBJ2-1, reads DGGITQSPKYLFRKEGQNVTLSCEQNLNHDAMYWYRQDPGQGLRLIYYSQIVNDFQKGDIAEGYSVSREKKESFPLTVTSAQKNPTAFYLCASSRLSEQFFGPGTRLTVL.

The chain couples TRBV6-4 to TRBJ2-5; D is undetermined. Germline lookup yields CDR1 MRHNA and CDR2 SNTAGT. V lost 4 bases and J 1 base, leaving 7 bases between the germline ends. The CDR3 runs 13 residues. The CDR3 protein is CASSVNTQETQYF. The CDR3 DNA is TGTGCCAGCAGTGTTAACACCCAAGAGACCCAGTACTTC.

CDR3: CASSRAGFPLYEQYF. In DNA, the CDR3 is TGCGCCAGCAGTCGAGCGGGGTTTCCCCTCTACGAGCAGTACTTC. V usage is TRBV23-1 and J usage is TRBJ2-7; TRBD2 aligns across 7 bases. TRBV23-1 is identified as an open reading frame with a role that is uncertain. This CDR3 has 15 amino acids. V lost 4 bases to trimming and J lost 3 bases; unmatched junction nucleotides: 9.

CDR3 in amino acids: CASSFRFLGDQETQYF. The CDR3 region has the DNA TGTGCCAGCAGTTTCAGGTTCCTTGGTGACCAAGAGACCCAGTACTTC. The chain recombines TRBV27 with TRBJ2-5; no reliable D call. The germline CDR1 and CDR2 sequences are MNHEY and SMNVEV (reference sequence). CDR3 size: 16 residues. V lost 3 bases, J lost 0 bases, and 14 bases lay in between.

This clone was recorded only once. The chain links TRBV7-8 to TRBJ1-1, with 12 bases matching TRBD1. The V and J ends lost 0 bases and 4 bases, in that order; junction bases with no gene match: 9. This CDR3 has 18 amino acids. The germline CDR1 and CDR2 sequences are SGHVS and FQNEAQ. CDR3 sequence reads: CASSLAPGQGAVGTEAFF. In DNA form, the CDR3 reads TGTGCCAGCAGCTTAGCCCCGGGACAGGGGGCAGTAGGCACTGAAGCTTTCTTT. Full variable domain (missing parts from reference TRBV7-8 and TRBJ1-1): GAGVSQSPRYKVAKRGQDVALRCDPISGHVSLFWYQQALGQGPEFLTYFQNEAQLDKSGLPSDRFFAERPEGSVSTLKIQRTQQEDSAVYLCASSLAPGQGAVGTEAFFGQGTRLTVV.

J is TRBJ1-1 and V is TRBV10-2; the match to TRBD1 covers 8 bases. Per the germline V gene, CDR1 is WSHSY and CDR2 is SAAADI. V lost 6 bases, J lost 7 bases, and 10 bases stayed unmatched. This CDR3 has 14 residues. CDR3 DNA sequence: TGCGCCAGCAGCGCAGGACAGGGCGTAGGTGAAGCTTTCTTT. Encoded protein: CASSAGQGVGEAFF.

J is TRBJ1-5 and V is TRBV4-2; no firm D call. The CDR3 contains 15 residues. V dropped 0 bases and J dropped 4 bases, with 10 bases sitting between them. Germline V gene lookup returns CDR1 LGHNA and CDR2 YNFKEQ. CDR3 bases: TGTGCCAGCAGCCAAGAGGCAGAGACTAATCAGCCCCAGCATTTT. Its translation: CASSQEAETNQPQHF.

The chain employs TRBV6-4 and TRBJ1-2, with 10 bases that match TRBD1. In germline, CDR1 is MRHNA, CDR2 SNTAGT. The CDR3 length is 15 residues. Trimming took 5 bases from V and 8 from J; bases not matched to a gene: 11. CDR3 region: CASSLTGGDWGGYTF. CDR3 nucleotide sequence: TGTGCCAGCAGTTTGACAGGGGGCGACTGGGGAGGCTACACCTTC.